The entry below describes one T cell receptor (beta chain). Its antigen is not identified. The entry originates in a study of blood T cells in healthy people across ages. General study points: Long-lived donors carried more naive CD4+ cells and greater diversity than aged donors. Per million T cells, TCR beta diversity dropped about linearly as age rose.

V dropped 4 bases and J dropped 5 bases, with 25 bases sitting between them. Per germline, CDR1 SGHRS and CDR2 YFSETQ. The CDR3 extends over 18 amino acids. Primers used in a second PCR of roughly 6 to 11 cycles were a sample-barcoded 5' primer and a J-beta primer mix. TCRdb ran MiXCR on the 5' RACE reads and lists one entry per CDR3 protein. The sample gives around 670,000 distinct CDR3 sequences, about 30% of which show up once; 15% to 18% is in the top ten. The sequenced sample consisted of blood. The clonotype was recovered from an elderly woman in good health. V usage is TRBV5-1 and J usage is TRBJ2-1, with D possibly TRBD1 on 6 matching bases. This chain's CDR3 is CASSPLGLDSRWDNEQFF. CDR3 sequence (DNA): TGCGCCAGCAGCCCCTTGGGCCTGGACAGTAGATGGGACAATGAGCAGTTCTTC. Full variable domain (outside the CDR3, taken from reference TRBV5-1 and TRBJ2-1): KAGVTQTPRYLIKTRGQQVTLSCSPISGHRSVSWYQQTPGQGLQFLFEYFSETQRNKGNFPGRFSGRQFSNSRSEMNVSTLELGDSALYLCASSPLGLDSRWDNEQFFGPGTRLTVL.